This paragraph covers one T cell receptor (beta chain) sequence. The target antigen is unknown. Genomic DNA belonging to each subset was distributed in equal measure over several immunoSEQ plates. The repertoire was sequenced with immunoSEQ multiplex PCR; TCRdb's copy has only in-frame clones and lacks some. The repertoire holds around 2,000,000 clones, with about 95% as singletons. The CDR3 loop spans 12 amino acids. The germline V gene has CDR1 SEHNR and CDR2 FQNEAQ (reference sequence). V was pared by 5 bases and J by 10 bases, with 15 bases between. This sample was taken from a study of shared clonotypes between healthy human individuals. It was CD45RO-negative cells, positively selected for CCR7, that made up naive CD8 cells, with terminally differentiated effector memory CD45RA+ cells excluded. Overall study findings and caveats: Although depth was large, rarefaction showed that sequencing of the sorted subsets was incomplete.

This rearrangement joins TRBV7-9 to TRBJ2-7, with D possibly matching TRBD1 (5 bases). The sample taken for sequencing was naive CD8+ T cells sorted from blood. The sequence was collected from a young man in good health. The CDR3 region is CASSDDSPFQYF. CDR3 nucleotides: TGTGCCAGCAGCGATGACAGCCCGTTTCAGTACTTC.